This T cell receptor beta chain was observed in a study of T cells in localized non-small cell lung cancer. General study results and limits: Out of the top 100 tumor clones, a median around 57 were seen in adjacent lung.

Sequencing was performed with immunoSEQ multiplex PCR; in TCRdb, only in-frame clones are kept and a portion is missing. The sample lists under 40,000 clones, 88% seen once, with 4.2% in the top ten. Notes on this clone: What it binds is not known.

Trimming took 0 bases from V and 2 from J, leaving 8 bases between them. The CDR3 is 15 residues long. CDR1 and CDR2 from the germline V gene are LGHNA and YSLEER. The sample in question was peripheral blood, obtained before any cancer treatment. The chain joins TRBV4-3 to TRBJ1-5; D unresolved. The source of this sequence is a woman aged 40 to 75 with stage I lung adenocarcinoma. CDR3 protein: CASSQDGQGNQPQHF. The CDR3 bases are TGCGCCAGCAGCCAAGATGGGCAGGGCAATCAGCCCCAGCATTTT.